The 10 T cell receptor beta chains in this list originate from one sample, sequenced in a study of T cells in narcolepsy. Generated by immunoSEQ multiplex PCR, the TCRdb table keeps only in-frame clones and is missing some. The data show 25,000 to 35,000 clones, with approximately 79% seen just once and more than 6.5% held by the top ten. Sequencing was performed on memory (CD45RA-) CD4+ T cells from blood. Receptors were obtained from a human donor in good health.

The rearrangement joins TRBV4-1 to TRBJ2-1; D might be TRBD1 (6 bases). The CDR3 is 12 amino acids. Trimming took off 1 base at V and 13 bases at J, with 11 bases between the two ends. Germline V gives CDR1 MGHRA, CDR2 YSYEKL. In nucleotides, the CDR3 is TGCGCCAGCAGCCAAGGAAGAGGGGGACAGTTCTTC. This gives the protein CASSQGRGGQFF.

The chain has TRBV5-1 and TRBJ2-3; D is unclear. V lost 0 bases to trimming and J lost 1 base, with 3 bases between them. This CDR3 is built from 13 residues. The germline gives CDR1 SGHRS, CDR2 YFSETQ. This chain's CDR3 is CASSLVGTDTQYF. The CDR3, as DNA: TGCGCCAGCAGCTTGGTAGGCACAGATACGCAGTATTTT.

The chain recombines TRBV29-1 with TRBJ2-1; no firm D call. Germline assignment: CDR1 SQVTM and CDR2 ANQGSEA. The V and J ends lost 2 bases and 7 bases respectively, with 6 bases between them. The CDR3 runs 11 residues. The CDR3 is CSVESQNEQFF. CDR3 nucleotides: TGCAGCGTTGAATCTCAAAATGAGCAGTTCTTC.

This chain uses TRBV7-8 with TRBJ2-5, with D perhaps TRBD1 or TRBD2 (7 bases each). The germline V gene encodes CDR1 SGHVS and CDR2 FQNEAQ. CDR3 length: 16 amino acids. The CDR3 region is CVTAAQGGTAKETQYF. CDR3 nucleotides: TGTGTCACAGCAGCGCAGGGGGGGACTGCCAAAGAGACCCAGTACTTC.

J is TRBJ1-4 and V is TRBV27; 7 bases are shared with TRBD1. Trimming at V came to 6 bases and at J to 3 bases, leaving 4 bases not matched to a gene. CDR3 length equals 14 residues. Looked up from germline, CDR1 is MNHEY and CDR2 is SMNVEV (reference sequence). CDR3 in DNA: TGTGCCAGCAGAAAGGGGGCCCCTAATGAAAAACTGTTTTTT. Its protein is CASRKGAPNEKLFF.

CDR3 region: CASSDPTEVQTYNEQFF. The CDR3 DNA follows: TGTGCCAGCAGCGACCCGACAGAGGTTCAGACTTACAATGAGCAGTTCTTC. The chain carries TRBV2 and TRBJ2-1, with D possibly being TRBD1 (5 bases). The CDR3 runs to 17 residues. The germline gives CDR1 SNHLY, CDR2 FYNNEI. V lost 6 bases to trimming and J lost 4 bases, with 22 bases between them.

The gene calls are TRBV18 and TRBJ2-5, with D possibly being TRBD1 or TRBD2 (6 bases each). CDR3 length equals 13 residues. CDR1 and CDR2 from the germline V gene are KGHSH and LQKENI. V was clipped by 8 bases and J by 4 bases, with 14 bases between them. This chain's CDR3 is CASGGGTGETQYF. The CDR3 DNA follows: TGTGCCAGCGGAGGGGGAACGGGAGAGACCCAGTACTTC.

The chain carries TRBV6-5 and TRBJ2-1; 8 bases align to TRBD2. V gave up 8 bases and J gave up 8 bases; unmatched junction bases: 14. Germline loops: CDR1 MNHEY, CDR2 SVGAGI. CDR3 length equals 15 residues. The CDR3 reads CASAQGGAGDHEQFF. CDR3 nucleotides: TGTGCCAGCGCCCAAGGGGGAGCGGGGGACCATGAGCAGTTCTTC.

This sequence joins TRBV2 and TRBJ2-5, with D hard to call. The CDR3 covers 12 residues. V was pared by 6 bases and J by 5 bases, with 10 bases between. The germline gives CDR1 SNHLY, CDR2 FYNNEI. The CDR3 DNA reads as TGTGCCAGCAGCCCTCGCCGGGAGACCCAGTACTTC. As protein: CASSPRRETQYF.

This chain links TRBV9 with TRBJ2-1, with D unclear. The germline V and J ends were trimmed by 2 bases and 5 bases, with 8 bases remaining between them. Germline V lookup: CDR1 SGDLS, CDR2 YYNGEE. The CDR3 contains 13 residues. The CDR3 region has the DNA TGTGCCAGCAGCGTGCAGGTAAACAATGAGCAGTTCTTC. Encoded protein: CASSVQVNNEQFF. Full variable domain (missing parts from reference TRBV9 and TRBJ2-1): DSGVTQTPKHLITATGQRVTLRCSPRSGDLSVYWYQQSLDQGLQFLIQYYNGEERAKGNILERFSAQQFPDLHSELNLSSLELGDSALYFCASSVQVNNEQFFGPGTRLTVL.